The 4 T cell receptor beta chains below come from one sample, sequenced in a study of monozygotic twins with inflammatory bowel disease. TCRdb reworked the 5' RACE reads into one entry per CDR3 protein, no DNA. The sample table includes approximately 160,000 distinct CDR3 sequences. The sample was blood. Receptors originate from a human donor with ulcerative colitis or Crohn's disease, or a healthy co-twin of an affected twin (not recorded which).

The rearrangement links TRBV7-8 to TRBJ2-7. CDR1 SGHVS and CDR2 FQNEAQ come from the germline V gene. This CDR3 spans 14 amino acids. The CDR3 loop is CASSGETSSYEQYF.

The CDR3 spells CASSVAPYNEQFF. The chain combines TRBV6-4 with TRBJ2-1. This CDR3 is built from 13 residues. Germline CDR1 and CDR2: MRHNA and SNTAGT.

The V and J genes are TRBV6-2 or TRBV6-3 and TRBJ2-7; TCRdb outputs TRBD1, but without DNA this stays unchecked. Germline CDR1 is MNHEY and CDR2 is SVGEGT. The CDR3 has 13 residues. The CDR3 loop reads CASKDPRTYEQYF.

The rearrangement links TRBV11-2 to TRBJ2-7; TCRdb proposes TRBD2, but this gene call is untestable without DNA. CDR3 length: 13 amino acids. From germline, CDR1 is SGHAT and CDR2 FQNNGV. CDR3 amino acids: CASSKRVFDEQYF.